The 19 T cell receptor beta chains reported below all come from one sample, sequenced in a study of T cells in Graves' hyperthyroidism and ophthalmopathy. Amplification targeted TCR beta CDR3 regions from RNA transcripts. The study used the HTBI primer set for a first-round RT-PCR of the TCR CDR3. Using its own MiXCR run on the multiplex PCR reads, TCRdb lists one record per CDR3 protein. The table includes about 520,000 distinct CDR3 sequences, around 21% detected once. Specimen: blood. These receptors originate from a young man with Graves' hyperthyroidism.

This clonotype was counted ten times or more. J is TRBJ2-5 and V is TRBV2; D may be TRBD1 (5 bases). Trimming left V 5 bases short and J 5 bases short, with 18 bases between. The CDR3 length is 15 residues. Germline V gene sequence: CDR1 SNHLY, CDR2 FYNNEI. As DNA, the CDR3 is TGTGCCAGCAGTCTTTCACCCGACAGAACTGAGACCCAGTACTTC. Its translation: CASSLSPDRTETQYF.

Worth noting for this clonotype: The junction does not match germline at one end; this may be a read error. The CDR3: CASSLGRNTESFF. The CDR3 DNA reads as TGCGCCAGCAGCTTAGGGCGGAACACTGAATCTTTCTTT. The chain is built from TRBV5-1 and TRBJ1-1; D gene ambiguous. The germline V gene has CDR1 SGHRS and CDR2 YFSETQ. The CDR3 covers 13 residues.

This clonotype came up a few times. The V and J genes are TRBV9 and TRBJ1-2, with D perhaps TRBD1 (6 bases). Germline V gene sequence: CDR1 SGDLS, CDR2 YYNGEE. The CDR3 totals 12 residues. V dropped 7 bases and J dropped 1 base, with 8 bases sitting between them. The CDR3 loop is CASHRDNYGYTF. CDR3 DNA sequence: TGTGCCAGCCACAGGGATAACTATGGCTACACCTTC.

The CDR3 region is CASGQVRETQYF. The DNA of the CDR3 is TGTGCCTCGGGACAGGTCAGAGAGACCCAGTACTTC. This chain links TRBV30 with TRBJ2-5; 8 bases line up with TRBD1. From germline, CDR1 is GTSNPN and CDR2 SVGIG (reference sequence). V shed 7 bases, J shed 4 bases, and the junction held 5 bases outside the gene matches. The CDR3 has 12 amino acids.

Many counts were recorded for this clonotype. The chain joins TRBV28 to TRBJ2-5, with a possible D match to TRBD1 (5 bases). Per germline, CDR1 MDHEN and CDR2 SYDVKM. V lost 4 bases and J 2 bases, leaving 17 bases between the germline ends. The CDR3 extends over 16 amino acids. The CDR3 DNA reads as TGTGCCAGCAGTTCGGAAATTCAGGGCGTACAAGAGACCCAGTACTTC. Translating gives CASSSEIQGVQETQYF. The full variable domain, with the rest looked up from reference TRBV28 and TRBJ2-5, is DVKVTQSSRYLVKRTGEKVFLECVQDMDHENMFWYRQDPGLGLRLIYFSYDVKMKEKGDIPEGYSVSREKKERFSLILESASTNQTSMYLCASSSEIQGVQETQYFGPGTRLLVL.

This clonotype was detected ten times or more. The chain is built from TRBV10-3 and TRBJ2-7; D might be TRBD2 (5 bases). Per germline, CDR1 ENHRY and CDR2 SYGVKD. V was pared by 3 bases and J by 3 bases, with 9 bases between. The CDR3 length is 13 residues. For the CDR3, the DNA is TGTGCCATCAGTGATGAGGGTGACTACGAGCAGTACTTC. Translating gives CAISDEGDYEQYF.

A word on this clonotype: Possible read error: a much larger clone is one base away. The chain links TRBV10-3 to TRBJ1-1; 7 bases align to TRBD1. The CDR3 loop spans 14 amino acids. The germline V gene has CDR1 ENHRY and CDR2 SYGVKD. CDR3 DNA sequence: TGTGCCTTCAGAACGGGACAGCCGAACACTGAAGCTTTCTTT. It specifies CAFRTGQPNTEAFF.

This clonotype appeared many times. The CDR3, as DNA: TGCAGCGTTTGGACAGGGGCCTCCTACGAGCAGTACTTC. This sequence encodes CSVWTGASYEQYF. V usage is TRBV29-1 and J usage is TRBJ2-7; 9 nucleotides align to TRBD1. V shed 5 bases, J shed 0 bases, and the junction held 2 bases outside the gene matches. The germline CDR1 and CDR2 sequences are SQVTM and ANQGSEA. The CDR3 contains 13 residues.

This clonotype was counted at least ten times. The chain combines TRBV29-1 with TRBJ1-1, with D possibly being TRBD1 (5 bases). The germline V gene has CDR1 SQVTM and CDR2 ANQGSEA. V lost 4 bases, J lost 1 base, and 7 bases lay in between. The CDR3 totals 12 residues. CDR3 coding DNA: TGCAGCGTTGGGAGGGGGAACACTGAAGCTTTCTTT. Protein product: CSVGRGNTEAFF.

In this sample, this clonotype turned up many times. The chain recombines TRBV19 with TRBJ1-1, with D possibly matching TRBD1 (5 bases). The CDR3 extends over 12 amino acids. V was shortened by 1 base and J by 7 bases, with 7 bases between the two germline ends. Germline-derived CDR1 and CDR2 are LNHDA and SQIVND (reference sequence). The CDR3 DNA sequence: TGTGCCAGTAGTATAGGGGGCAGTGAAGCTTTCTTT. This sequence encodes CASSIGGSEAFF. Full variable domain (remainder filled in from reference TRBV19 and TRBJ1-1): DGGITQSPKYLFRKEGQNVTLSCEQNLNHDAMYWYRQDPGQGLRLIYYSQIVNDFQKGDIAEGYSVSREKKESFPLTVTSAQKNPTAFYLCASSIGGSEAFFGQGTRLTVV.

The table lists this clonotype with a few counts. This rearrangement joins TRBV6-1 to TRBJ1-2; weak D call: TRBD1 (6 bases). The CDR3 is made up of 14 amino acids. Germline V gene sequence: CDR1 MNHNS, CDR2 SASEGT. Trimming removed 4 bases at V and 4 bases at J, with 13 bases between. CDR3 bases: TGTGCCAGCAGTGTCCAAGGGGGGGGCTATGGCTACACCTTC. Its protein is CASSVQGGGYGYTF.

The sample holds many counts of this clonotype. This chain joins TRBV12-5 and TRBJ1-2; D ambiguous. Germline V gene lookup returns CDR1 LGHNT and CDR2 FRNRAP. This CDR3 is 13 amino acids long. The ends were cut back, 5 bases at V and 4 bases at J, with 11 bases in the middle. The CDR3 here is CASGPGTAYGYTF. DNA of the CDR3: TGTGCTAGTGGTCCTGGTACGGCCTATGGCTACACCTTC.

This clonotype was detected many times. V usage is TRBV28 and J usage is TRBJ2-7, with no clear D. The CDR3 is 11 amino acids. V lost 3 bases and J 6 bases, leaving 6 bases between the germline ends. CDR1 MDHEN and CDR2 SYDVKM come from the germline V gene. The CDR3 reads CASSFGSEQYF. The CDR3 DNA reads TGTGCCAGCAGTTTCGGCTCCGAGCAGTACTTC.

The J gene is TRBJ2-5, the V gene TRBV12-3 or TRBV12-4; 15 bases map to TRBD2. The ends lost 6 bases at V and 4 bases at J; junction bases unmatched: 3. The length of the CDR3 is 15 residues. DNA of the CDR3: TGTGCCAGCAGGTCGGGACTAGCGGGGGGAGAGACCCAGTACTTC. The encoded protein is CASRSGLAGGETQYF.

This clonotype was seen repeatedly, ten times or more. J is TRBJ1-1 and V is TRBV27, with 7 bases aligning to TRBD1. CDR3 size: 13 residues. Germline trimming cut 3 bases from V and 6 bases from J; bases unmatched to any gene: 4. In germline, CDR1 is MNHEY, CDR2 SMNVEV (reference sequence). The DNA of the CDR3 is TGTGCCAGCAGTTTTGCAGGGGGACCTGAAGCTTTCTTT. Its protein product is CASSFAGGPEAFF.

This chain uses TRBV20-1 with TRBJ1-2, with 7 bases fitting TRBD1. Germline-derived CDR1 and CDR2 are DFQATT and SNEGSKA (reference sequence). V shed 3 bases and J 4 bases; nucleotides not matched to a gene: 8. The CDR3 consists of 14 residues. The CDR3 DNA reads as TGCAGTGCTAGCGCCGACAGGGTGGGCTATGGCTACACCTTC. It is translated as CSASADRVGYGYTF.

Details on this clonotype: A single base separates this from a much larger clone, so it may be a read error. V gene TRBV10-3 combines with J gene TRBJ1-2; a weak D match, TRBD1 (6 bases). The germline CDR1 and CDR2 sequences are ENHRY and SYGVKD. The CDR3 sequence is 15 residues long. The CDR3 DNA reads TGTGCCGGATGGGGGAGGAGGGGGGCGTACTATGCCTACACCTTC. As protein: CAGWGRRGAYYAYTF.

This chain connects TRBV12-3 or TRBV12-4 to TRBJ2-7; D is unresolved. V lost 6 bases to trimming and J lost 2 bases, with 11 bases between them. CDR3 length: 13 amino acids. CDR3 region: CASRDARTYEQYF. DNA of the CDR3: TGTGCCAGCAGGGACGCCCGAACCTACGAGCAGTACTTC.

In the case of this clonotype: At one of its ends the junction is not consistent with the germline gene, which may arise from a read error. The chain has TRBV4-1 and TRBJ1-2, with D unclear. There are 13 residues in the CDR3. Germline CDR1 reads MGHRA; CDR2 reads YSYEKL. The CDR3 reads CSSSQGGLDGYTF. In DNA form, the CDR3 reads TGCTCCAGCAGCCAAGGAGGTCTCGATGGCTACACCTTC.